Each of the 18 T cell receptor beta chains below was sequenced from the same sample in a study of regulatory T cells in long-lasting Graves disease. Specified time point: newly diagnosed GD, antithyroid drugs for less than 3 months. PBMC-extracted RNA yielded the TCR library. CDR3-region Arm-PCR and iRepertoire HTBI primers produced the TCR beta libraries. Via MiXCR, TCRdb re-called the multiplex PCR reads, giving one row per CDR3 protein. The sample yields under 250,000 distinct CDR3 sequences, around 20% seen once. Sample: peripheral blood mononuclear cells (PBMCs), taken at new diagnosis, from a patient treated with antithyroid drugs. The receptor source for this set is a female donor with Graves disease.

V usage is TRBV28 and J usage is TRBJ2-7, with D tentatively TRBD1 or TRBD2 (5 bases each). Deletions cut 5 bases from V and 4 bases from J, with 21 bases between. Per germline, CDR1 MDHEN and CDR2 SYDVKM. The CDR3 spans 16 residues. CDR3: CASSPPGAGWSYEQYF. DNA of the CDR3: TGTGCCAGCAGTCCCCCCGGGGCAGGGTGGTCATACGAGCAGTACTTC.

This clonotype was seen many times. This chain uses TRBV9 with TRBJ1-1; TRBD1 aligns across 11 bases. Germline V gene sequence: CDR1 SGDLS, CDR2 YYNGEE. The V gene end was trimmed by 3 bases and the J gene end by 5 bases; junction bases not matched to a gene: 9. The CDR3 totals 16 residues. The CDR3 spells CASSGGGTGGRTEAFF. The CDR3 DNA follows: TGTGCCAGCAGCGGAGGCGGGACAGGGGGACGGACTGAAGCTTTCTTT.

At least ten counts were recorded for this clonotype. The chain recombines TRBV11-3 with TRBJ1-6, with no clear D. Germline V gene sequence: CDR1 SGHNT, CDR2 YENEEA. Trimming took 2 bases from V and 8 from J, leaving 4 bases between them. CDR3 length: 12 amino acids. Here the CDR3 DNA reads TGTGCCAGCAGCTTAAGGCATTCACCCCTCCACTTT. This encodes CASSLRHSPLHF.

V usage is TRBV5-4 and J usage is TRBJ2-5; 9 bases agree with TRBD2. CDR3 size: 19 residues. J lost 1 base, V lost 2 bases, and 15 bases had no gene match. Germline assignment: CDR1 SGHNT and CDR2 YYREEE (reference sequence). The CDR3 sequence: CASSFPSGLAGISQETQYF. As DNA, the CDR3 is TGTGCCAGCAGCTTTCCCTCCGGGCTAGCGGGGATAAGCCAAGAGACCCAGTACTTC. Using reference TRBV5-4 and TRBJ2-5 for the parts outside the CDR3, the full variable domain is ETGVTQSPTHLIKTRGQQVTLRCSSQSGHNTVSWYQQALGQGPQFIFQYYREEENGRGNFPPRFSGLQFPNYSSELNVNALELDDSALYLCASSFPSGLAGISQETQYFGPGTRLLVL.

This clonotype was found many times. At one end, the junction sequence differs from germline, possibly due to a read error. CDR3 sequence: CACRQGAYEQYF. The CDR3 nucleotides are TGTGCCTGCAGACAGGGGGCCTACGAGCAGTACTTC. This rearrangement joins TRBV12-3 or TRBV12-4 to TRBJ2-7; 9 positions agree with TRBD1. CDR3 length: 12 residues.

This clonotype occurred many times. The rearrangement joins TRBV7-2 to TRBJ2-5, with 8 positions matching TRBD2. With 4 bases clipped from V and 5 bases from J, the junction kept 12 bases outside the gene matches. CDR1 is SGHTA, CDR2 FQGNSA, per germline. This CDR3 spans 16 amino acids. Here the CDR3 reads CASSSLPGLVLETQYF. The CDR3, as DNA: TGTGCCAGCAGCTCACTACCGGGACTAGTTTTGGAGACCCAGTACTTC.

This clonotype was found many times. CDR3 DNA: TGTGCCAGCAGAGCCGGGACTAGCGGTGTTCTACAGTTCTTC. It codes for CASRAGTSGVLQFF. The chain uses TRBV11-1 and TRBJ2-1, with 11 nucleotides matching TRBD2. From germline, CDR1 is SGHAT and CDR2 FQDESV (reference sequence). J lost 13 bases, V lost 6 bases, and 11 bases had no gene match. This CDR3 contains 14 residues.

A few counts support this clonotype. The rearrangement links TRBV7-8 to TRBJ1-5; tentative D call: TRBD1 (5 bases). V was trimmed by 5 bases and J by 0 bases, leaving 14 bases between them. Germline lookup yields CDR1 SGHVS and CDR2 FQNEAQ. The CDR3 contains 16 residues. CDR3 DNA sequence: TGTGCCAGCAGCCCCGGTGGGGGGTATAGCAATCAGCCCCAGCATTTT. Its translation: CASSPGGGYSNQPQHF.

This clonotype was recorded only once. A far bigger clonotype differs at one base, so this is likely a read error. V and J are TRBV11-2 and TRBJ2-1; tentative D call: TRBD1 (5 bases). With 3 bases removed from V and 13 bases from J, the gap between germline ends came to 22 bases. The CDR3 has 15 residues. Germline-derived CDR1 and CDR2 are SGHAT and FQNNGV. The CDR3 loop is CASSFLDTLRETQFF. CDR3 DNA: TGTGCCAGCAGCTTTCTGGACACACTACGAGAGACCCAGTTCTTC.

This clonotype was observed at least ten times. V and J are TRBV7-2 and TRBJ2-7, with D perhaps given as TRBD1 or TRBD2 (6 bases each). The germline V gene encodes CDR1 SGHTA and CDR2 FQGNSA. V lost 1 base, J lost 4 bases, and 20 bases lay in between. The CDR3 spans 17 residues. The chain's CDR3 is CASSLVGGLVSTYEQYF. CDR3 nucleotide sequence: TGTGCCAGCAGCTTAGTCGGGGGCCTAGTCTCAACGTACGAGCAGTACTTC.

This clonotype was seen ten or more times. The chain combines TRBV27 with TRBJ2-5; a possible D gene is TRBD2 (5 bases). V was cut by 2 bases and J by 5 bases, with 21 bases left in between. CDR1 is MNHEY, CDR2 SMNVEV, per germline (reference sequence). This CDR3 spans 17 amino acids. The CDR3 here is CASSLGGLLEPRETQYF. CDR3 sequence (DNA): TGTGCCAGCAGTTTAGGAGGCCTCCTAGAACCCAGGGAGACCCAGTACTTC.

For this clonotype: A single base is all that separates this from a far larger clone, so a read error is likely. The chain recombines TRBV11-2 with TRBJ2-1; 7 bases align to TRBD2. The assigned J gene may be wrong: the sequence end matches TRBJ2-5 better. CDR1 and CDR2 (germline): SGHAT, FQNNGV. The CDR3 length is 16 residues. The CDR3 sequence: CASSLDPRGSSETQYF. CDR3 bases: TGTGCCAGCAGCTTAGATCCTCGCGGGAGCTCCGAGACCCAGTACTTC.

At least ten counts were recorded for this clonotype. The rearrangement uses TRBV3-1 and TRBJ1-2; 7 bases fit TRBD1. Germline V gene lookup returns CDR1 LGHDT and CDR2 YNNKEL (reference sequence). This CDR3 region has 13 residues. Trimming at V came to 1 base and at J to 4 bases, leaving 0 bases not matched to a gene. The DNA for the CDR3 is TGTGCCAGCAGCCAAGGGACAGGCTATGGCTACACCTTC. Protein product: CASSQGTGYGYTF.

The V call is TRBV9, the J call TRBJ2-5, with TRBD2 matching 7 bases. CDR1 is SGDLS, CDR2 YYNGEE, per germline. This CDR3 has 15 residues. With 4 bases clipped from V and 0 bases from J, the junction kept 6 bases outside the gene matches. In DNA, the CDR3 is TGTGCCAGCAGCCCCGGGACTACCAACCAAGAGACCCAGTACTTC. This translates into CASSPGTTNQETQYF. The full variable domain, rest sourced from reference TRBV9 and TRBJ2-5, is DSGVTQTPKHLITATGQRVTLRCSPRSGDLSVYWYQQSLDQGLQFLIQYYNGEERAKGNILERFSAQQFPDLHSELNLSSLELGDSALYFCASSPGTTNQETQYFGPGTRLLVL.

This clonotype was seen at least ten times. The CDR3 coding sequence is TGCAGTGCACTGGACCCGGGACAGGGGGCGTCTGGCTACACCTTC. Protein sequence: CSALDPGQGASGYTF. The chain recombines TRBV20-1 with TRBJ1-2; 12 bases are a match to TRBD1. Trimming cost V 6 bases and J 7 bases; bases outside gene matches: 12. The CDR3 sequence is 15 residues long. The V gene's germline CDR1 is DFQATT and CDR2 SNEGSKA (reference sequence).

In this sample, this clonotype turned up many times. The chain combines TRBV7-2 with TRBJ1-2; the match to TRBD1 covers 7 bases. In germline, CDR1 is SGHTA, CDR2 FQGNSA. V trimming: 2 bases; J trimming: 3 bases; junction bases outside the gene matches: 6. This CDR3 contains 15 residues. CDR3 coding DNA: TGTGCCAGCAGCTTAACAGGGGCTGAGGACTATGGCTACACCTTC. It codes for CASSLTGAEDYGYTF.

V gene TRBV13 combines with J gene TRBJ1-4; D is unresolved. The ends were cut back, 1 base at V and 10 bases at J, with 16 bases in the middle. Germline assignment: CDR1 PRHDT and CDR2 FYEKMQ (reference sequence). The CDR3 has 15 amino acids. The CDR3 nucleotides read TGTGCCAGCAGCTTAGCTCCCGGTGCTGGGGTAAAACTGTTTTTT. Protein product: CASSLAPGAGVKLFF.

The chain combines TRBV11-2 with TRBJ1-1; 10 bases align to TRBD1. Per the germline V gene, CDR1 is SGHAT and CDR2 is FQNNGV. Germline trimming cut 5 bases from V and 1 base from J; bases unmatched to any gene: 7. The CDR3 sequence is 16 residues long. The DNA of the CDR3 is TGTGCCAGCAGCCCCTGGACAGGGGGTCCGAACACTGAAGCTTTCTTT. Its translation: CASSPWTGGPNTEAFF.